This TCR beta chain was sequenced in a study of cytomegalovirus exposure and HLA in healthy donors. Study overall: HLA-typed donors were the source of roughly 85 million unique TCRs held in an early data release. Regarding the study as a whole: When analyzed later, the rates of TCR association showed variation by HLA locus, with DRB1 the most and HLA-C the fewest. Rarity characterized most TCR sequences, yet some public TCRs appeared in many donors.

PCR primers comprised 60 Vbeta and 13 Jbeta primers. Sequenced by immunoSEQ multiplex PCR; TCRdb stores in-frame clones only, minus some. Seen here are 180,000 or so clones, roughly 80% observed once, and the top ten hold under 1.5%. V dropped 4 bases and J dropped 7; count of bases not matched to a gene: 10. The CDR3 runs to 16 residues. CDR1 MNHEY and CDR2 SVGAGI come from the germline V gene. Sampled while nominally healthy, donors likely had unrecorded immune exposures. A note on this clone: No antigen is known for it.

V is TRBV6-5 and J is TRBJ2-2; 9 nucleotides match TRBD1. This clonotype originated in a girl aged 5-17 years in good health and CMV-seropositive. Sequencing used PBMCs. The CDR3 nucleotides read TGTGCCAGCAGTTCGTGGGACAGGGTTGTCATCGGGGAGCTGTTTTTT. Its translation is CASSSWDRVVIGELFF.